The 9 T cell receptor beta chains presented below share a single source sample, sequenced in a study of T cell responses to AZD1222 COVID-19 vaccine. Data came from immunoSEQ multiplex PCR; TCRdb stores just in-frame clones and leaves some out. The sample lists approximately 100,000 clones; over 85% were seen once. The sample consisted of peripheral blood, taken on day 0 of AZD1222 vaccination. Every receptor here comes from an adult in good health.

This sequence joins TRBV11-3 and TRBJ2-1; no reliable D call. Trimming took off 3 bases at V and 4 bases at J, with 10 bases between the two ends. This CDR3 spans 14 amino acids. Looked up from germline, CDR1 is SGHNT and CDR2 is YENEEA. CDR3 sequence reads: CASSLLPEYNEQFF. CDR3 in DNA: TGTGCCAGCAGCTTGTTACCAGAGTACAATGAGCAGTTCTTC.

The chain carries TRBV2 and TRBJ2-3; D call uncertain. The germline gives CDR1 SNHLY, CDR2 FYNNEI. CDR3 length: 12 amino acids. V lost 6 bases to trimming and J lost 7 bases, with 11 bases between them. This chain's CDR3 is CASSQDGYTQYF. The DNA for the CDR3 is TGTGCCAGCAGCCAGGACGGATATACGCAGTATTTT.

The chain has TRBV5-1 and TRBJ1-5, with 8 bases that match TRBD1. The CDR3 has 14 amino acids. The germline V gene has CDR1 SGHRS and CDR2 YFSETQ. Trimming at V came to 4 bases and at J to 6 bases, leaving 6 bases not matched to a gene. The DNA of the CDR3 is TGCGCCAGCAGCGACGGACAGGGAAGTCAGCCCCAGCATTTT. Its translation: CASSDGQGSQPQHF. Filled out from reference TRBV5-1 and TRBJ1-5, the complete variable domain reads KAGVTQTPRYLIKTRGQQVTLSCSPISGHRSVSWYQQTPGQGLQFLFEYFSETQRNKGNFPGRFSGRQFSNSRSEMNVSTLELGDSALYLCASSDGQGSQPQHFGDGTRLSIL.

The chain combines TRBV9 with TRBJ2-1; the D call may be TRBD1 or TRBD2 (5 bases each). Trimming pared 0 bases from V and 6 bases from J, leaving 10 bases between. The CDR3 sequence is 14 residues long. The V gene's germline CDR1 is SGDLS and CDR2 YYNGEE. CDR3 DNA: TGTGCCAGCAGCGTAGGAGTTGGGGGCAATGAGCAGTTCTTC. Translation gives CASSVGVGGNEQFF.

This CDR3 is CASRRQIAYEQYF. The DNA of the CDR3 is TGTGCCAGCAGAAGACAGATAGCCTACGAGCAGTACTTC. The V call is TRBV6-5, the J call TRBJ2-7; weak D call: TRBD1 (5 bases). Germline V lookup: CDR1 MNHEY, CDR2 SVGAGI. CDR3 length: 13 residues. Trimming left V 6 bases short and J 2 bases short, with 11 bases between.

The CDR3 sequence: CASSERRGSYEQYF. CDR3 bases: TGTGCCAGCAGTGAAAGGCGGGGCTCCTACGAGCAGTACTTC. The rearrangement links TRBV2 to TRBJ2-7, with D possibly being TRBD2 (6 bases). V lost 2 bases and J 0 bases, leaving 8 bases between the germline ends. The germline gives CDR1 SNHLY, CDR2 FYNNEI. The CDR3 contains 14 residues.

The genes are TRBV5-4 and TRBJ2-1, with TRBD2 matching over 7 bases. Germline CDR1 reads SGHNT; CDR2 reads YYREEE (reference sequence). The CDR3 loop spans 12 amino acids. J gave up 9 bases and V 4 bases, and 4 bases lay outside the gene matches. The DNA of the CDR3 is TGTGCCAGCAGCGAGACTAGCACTGAGCAGTTCTTC. Protein product: CASSETSTEQFF.

The chain has TRBV6-6 and TRBJ1-4; 7 bases match TRBD1. Per the germline V gene, CDR1 is MNHNY and CDR2 is SVGAGI (reference sequence). CDR3 length: 14 amino acids. V lost 5 bases, J lost 3 bases, and 3 bases stayed unmatched. The CDR3 spells CASSRRGPNEKLFF. The CDR3 DNA reads TGTGCCAGCAGTCGGAGGGGGCCTAATGAAAAACTGTTTTTT.

The chain joins TRBV6-6 to TRBJ2-3; no clear D. Deletions cut 6 bases from V and 1 base from J, with 5 bases between. The CDR3 covers 12 residues. Germline values: CDR1 MNHNY, CDR2 SVGAGI (reference sequence). The CDR3 coding sequence is TGTGCCAGCAGCAGAGGCACAGATACGCAGTATTTT. Amino acids: CASSRGTDTQYF.